The 27 T cell receptor beta chains below were found in one sample sequenced in a study of shared clonotypes between healthy human individuals. The table came from immunoSEQ multiplex PCR; TCRdb's copy has only in-frame clones and leaves some out. The sample has 2 million to 2.5 million clones; around 90% are singletons. The sequenced sample consisted of naive CD4+ T cells from PBMCs. Described subset: CD45RA+ positively selected. These receptors originate from a man younger than 30 in good health. Some clones in this sample may be carry-over from other donors' samples.

The rearrangement links TRBV5-8 to TRBJ2-7; D perhaps matches TRBD2 (6 bases). V lost 4 bases and J lost 6, with 17 bases in between. The CDR3 has 14 amino acids. CDR1 and CDR2 (germline): SGHTS, YDEGEE. This CDR3 is CASSPELATSEQYF. The DNA for the CDR3 is TGTGCCAGCAGCCCGGAGCTAGCGACCAGCGAGCAGTACTTC.

J is TRBJ1-1 and V is TRBV7-8, with a possible D match to TRBD1 (5 bases). Germline V CDR1 and CDR2: SGHVS, FQNEAQ. V gave up 1 base and J gave up 0 bases, with 12 bases separating them. The CDR3 sequence is 16 residues long. The CDR3 sequence is CASSLGRRGLNTEAFF. CDR3 nucleotide sequence: TGTGCCAGCAGCTTAGGGAGGAGGGGCCTGAACACTGAAGCTTTCTTT.

The table lists this clone with a count of one. The chain links TRBV27 to TRBJ2-1; D could derive from TRBD1 or TRBD2 (6 bases each). CDR1 and CDR2 (germline): MNHEY, SMNVEV (reference sequence). The CDR3 has 15 amino acids. The germline V and J ends were trimmed by 8 bases and 4 bases, with 18 bases remaining between them. The CDR3 protein is CASRGIQGGYNEQFF. In nucleotides, the CDR3 is TGTGCCAGCCGGGGGATACAGGGAGGTTACAATGAGCAGTTCTTC.

This clone was seen only a few times. The chain employs TRBV5-6 and TRBJ1-5, with D unclear. CDR1 and CDR2 from the germline V gene are SGHDT and YYEEEE. The CDR3 totals 13 residues. With 2 bases removed from V and 7 bases from J, the gap between germline ends came to 10 bases. CDR3 coding DNA: TGTGCCAGCAGCTTATCCCCAGTGCAGCCCCAGCATTTT. As protein: CASSLSPVQPQHF.

The V call is TRBV19, the J call TRBJ2-7, with D tentatively TRBD2 (5 bases). Trimming took off 8 bases at V and 0 bases at J, with 11 bases between the two ends. Per the germline V gene, CDR1 is LNHDA and CDR2 is SQIVND (reference sequence). This CDR3 spans 13 amino acids. CDR3 DNA: TGTGCCAGTCGAGCGGACCCCTCCTACGAGCAGTACTTC. It is translated as CASRADPSYEQYF. Full variable domain (missing parts from reference TRBV19 and TRBJ2-7): DGGITQSPKYLFRKEGQNVTLSCEQNLNHDAMYWYRQDPGQGLRLIYYSQIVNDFQKGDIAEGYSVSREKKESFPLTVTSAQKNPTAFYLCASRADPSYEQYFGPGTRLTVT.

This clone was seen once. The chain couples TRBV7-3 to TRBJ2-7, with D hard to call. This CDR3 is built from 13 residues. Between the trimmed V and J ends, which lost 2 bases and 6 bases, there was a span of 11 bases. Germline CDR1 is SGHTA and CDR2 is FQGTGA. CDR3 sequence (DNA): TGTGCCAGCAGCTTATCGGTGGAAAGCGAGCAGTACTTC. Its translation: CASSLSVESEQYF.

This clone was seen just once. The V call is TRBV7-3, the J call TRBJ2-2; maybe TRBD2 (6 bases). V lost 0 bases, J lost 4 bases, and 12 bases lay in between. The CDR3 has 16 amino acids. Germline V gene data show CDR1 as SGHTA and CDR2 as FQGTGA. The CDR3 here is CASSLTLGGATGELFF. The CDR3 region has the DNA TGTGCCAGCAGCTTAACGTTGGGGGGTGCCACCGGGGAGCTGTTTTTT.

The V call is TRBV28, the J call TRBJ1-4, with a weak D call TRBD1 (6 bases). The V end lost 2 bases, the J end lost 6 bases, and 10 bases lay between the germline ends. In germline, CDR1 is MDHEN, CDR2 SYDVKM. CDR3 length: 14 amino acids. The CDR3 sequence: CASSLTGPDEKLFF. In DNA, the CDR3 is TGTGCCAGCAGTTTAACAGGGCCCGATGAAAAACTGTTTTTT.

This clone has only one observation. The chain recombines TRBV30 with TRBJ2-7; TRBD2 aligns across 9 bases. The CDR3 spans 17 residues. CDR1 is GTSNPN, CDR2 SVGIG, per germline (reference sequence). V was pared by 3 bases and J by 2 bases, with 14 bases of the junction left unmatched. The CDR3 sequence: CAWRERGASARTYEQYF. The CDR3, as DNA: TGTGCCTGGAGGGAGCGGGGGGCTTCGGCCCGTACCTACGAGCAGTACTTC. Drawing the rest from reference TRBV30 and TRBJ2-7, the complete variable domain is SQTIHQWPATLVQPVGSPLSLECTVEGTSNPNLYWYRQAAGRGLQLLFYSVGIGQISSEVPQNLSASRPQDRQFILSSKKLLLSDSGFYLCAWRERGASARTYEQYFGPGTRLTVT.

The chain employs TRBV7-2 and TRBJ2-7, with unresolved D. V was cut by 1 base and J by 2 bases, with 6 bases left in between. This CDR3 comprises 13 residues. The germline CDR1 and CDR2 sequences are SGHTA and FQGNSA. The CDR3, as DNA: TGTGCCAGCAGCTTAGAAGTCCCCTACGAGCAGTACTTC. The encoded protein is CASSLEVPYEQYF. The full variable domain, its missing parts supplied by reference TRBV7-2 and TRBJ2-7, is GAGVSQSPSNKVTEKGKDVELRCDPISGHTALYWYRQSLGQGLEFLIYFQGNSAPDKSGLPSDRFSAERTGGSVSTLTIQRTQQEDSAVYLCASSLEVPYEQYFGPGTRLTVT.

The chain has TRBV9 and TRBJ1-2, with 8 bases matching TRBD1. CDR1 SGDLS and CDR2 YYNGEE come from the germline V gene. Germline trimming cut 4 bases from V and 4 bases from J; bases unmatched to any gene: 9. This CDR3 comprises 15 residues. The CDR3 DNA reads as TGTGCCAGCAGCCCCATTGGACAGGGAGCCTATGGCTACACCTTC. This translates into CASSPIGQGAYGYTF.

To note about this clone: Other DNA sequences in the same sample also yield this CDR3. The chain is built from TRBV28 and TRBJ2-7, with TRBD2 as a possible D gene (5 bases). CDR3 length: 12 residues. CDR1 MDHEN and CDR2 SYDVKM come from the germline V gene. The V and J ends lost 2 bases and 4 bases respectively, with 6 bases between them. CDR3: CASSLRGYEQYF. CDR3 sequence (DNA): TGTGCCAGCAGTTTACGGGGATACGAGCAGTACTTC.

The chain joins TRBV14 to TRBJ2-7; no clear D. CDR1 SGHDN and CDR2 FVKESK come from the germline V gene. V was shortened by 4 bases and J by 5 bases, with 15 bases between the two germline ends. This CDR3 has 14 amino acids. The CDR3 nucleotides are TGTGCCAGCAGCCTAGTAAGGCGCGCGGACGAGCAGTACTTC. Protein product: CASSLVRRADEQYF.

The chain links TRBV5-1 to TRBJ2-2; D gene ambiguous. Germline lookup yields CDR1 SGHRS and CDR2 YFSETQ. This CDR3 spans 14 amino acids. The V gene lost 2 bases and the J gene lost 4 bases, with 9 bases spanning the gap. CDR3 in amino acids: CASSFSVSTGELFF. The CDR3 DNA follows: TGCGCCAGCAGCTTCTCTGTTTCCACCGGGGAGCTGTTTTTT. Variable domain in full (rest from reference TRBV5-1 and TRBJ2-2): KAGVTQTPRYLIKTRGQQVTLSCSPISGHRSVSWYQQTPGQGLQFLFEYFSETQRNKGNFPGRFSGRQFSNSRSEMNVSTLELGDSALYLCASSFSVSTGELFFGEGSRLTVL.

The chain couples TRBV5-1 to TRBJ2-7; 9 bases fit TRBD2. Germline V CDR1 and CDR2: SGHRS, YFSETQ. The ends lost 4 bases at V and 3 bases at J; junction bases unmatched: 11. The CDR3 extends over 16 amino acids. CDR3 sequence (DNA): TGCGCCAGCAGCGCCCGCTTAGCGGGAGCGCACTACGAGCAGTACTTC. It specifies CASSARLAGAHYEQYF.

The rearrangement joins TRBV5-1 to TRBJ1-1, with D perhaps matching TRBD1 (6 bases). Germline lookup yields CDR1 SGHRS and CDR2 YFSETQ. V gave up 1 base and J gave up 3 bases, with 19 bases separating them. CDR3 length equals 17 residues. The CDR3 DNA follows: TGCGCCAGCAGCTTGAGGGGGATTGGGAACTTGGACACTGAAGCTTTCTTT. Its protein is CASSLRGIGNLDTEAFF.

The chain is built from TRBV27 and TRBJ1-2; perhaps TRBD1 as D (6 bases). CDR1 and CDR2 from the germline V gene are MNHEY and SMNVEV (reference sequence). The CDR3 has 12 residues. The V end was cut by 4 bases, the J end by 11 bases, with 14 bases between. This CDR3 reads CASSSPGQLYTF. The CDR3 DNA follows: TGTGCCAGCAGTTCACCGGGACAACTATACACCTTC.

V gene TRBV7-9 combines with J gene TRBJ2-5; D possibly matches TRBD1 or TRBD2 (5 bases each). The closer fit of TRBJ2-7 to the DNA end suggests the J call may be wrong. The CDR3 length is 14 residues. CDR1 and CDR2 from the germline V gene are SEHNR and FQNEAQ (reference sequence). CDR3: CASSLTSGHYEQYF. The DNA of the CDR3 is TGTGCCAGCAGCTTAACGAGCGGACACTACGAGCAGTACTTC.

J is TRBJ1-3 and V is TRBV10-3; TRBD1 agrees at 11 bases. The V gene's germline CDR1 is ENHRY and CDR2 SYGVKD. The CDR3 is 18 residues long. J was trimmed by 4 bases and V by 0 bases; bases with no gene match: 8. The CDR3 sequence is CAISESGTGGLLGNTIYF. CDR3 nucleotides: TGTGCCATCAGTGAGTCCGGGACAGGGGGACTCTTGGGAAACACCATATATTTT.

Comments on this clone: The same CDR3 can be traced to other DNA sequences in this sample. This chain links TRBV6-1 with TRBJ2-7; 12 bases map to TRBD2. Germline V CDR1 and CDR2: MNHNS, SASEGT. The CDR3 is 13 amino acids. The V segment lost 9 bases and the J segment 2 bases; nucleotides outside the gene matches: 2. Written as DNA, the CDR3 is TGTGCCAGTCGGACTAGCGGGACCTACGAGCAGTACTTC. Protein sequence: CASRTSGTYEQYF.

The genes are TRBV25-1 and TRBJ2-7, with D maybe TRBD2 (5 bases). The CDR3 is made up of 17 amino acids. The germline V gene has CDR1 MGHDK and CDR2 SYGVNS. V was shortened by 6 bases and J by 2 bases, with 23 bases between the two germline ends. The CDR3 region is CASRLNPRTEDTYEQYF. The DNA of the CDR3 is TGTGCCAGCAGATTAAACCCAAGGACGGAGGATACCTACGAGCAGTACTTC.

The rearrangement joins TRBV4-2 to TRBJ2-5; D remains ambiguous. Germline CDR1 LGHNA, CDR2 YNFKEQ. CDR3 length equals 15 residues. Trimming removed 1 base at V and 4 bases at J, with 13 bases between. The CDR3 region is CASSQALELLETQYF. The CDR3 nucleotides read TGTGCCAGCAGCCAAGCCCTGGAGCTCTTAGAGACCCAGTACTTC.

The genes are TRBV18 and TRBJ1-1; D is unclear. Germline CDR1 and CDR2: KGHSH and LQKENI. V gave up 8 bases and J gave up 8 bases, with 12 bases separating them. CDR3 size: 11 residues. CDR3: CASTAGEEAFF. The CDR3 DNA reads TGTGCCAGCACCGCAGGCGAGGAAGCTTTCTTT.

Comment on this clone: The sample carries other DNA sequences with the same CDR3. The V call is TRBV5-1, the J call TRBJ2-7; weak D call: TRBD1 (7 bases). Trimming removed 4 bases from V and 2 bases from J, with 10 bases in between. Germline V gene sequence: CDR1 SGHRS, CDR2 YFSETQ. The CDR3 runs to 13 residues. CDR3 nucleotides: TGCGCCAGCAGCGGCGGGACAGCCTACGAGCAGTACTTC. Its translation is CASSGGTAYEQYF.

As concerns this clone: The same CDR3 can be traced to other DNA sequences in this sample. The chain joins TRBV4-1 to TRBJ2-5, with TRBD2 matching over 9 bases. Germline V lookup: CDR1 MGHRA, CDR2 YSYEKL. The trim removed 3 bases at V and 4 bases at J, leaving 0 bases unmatched. The CDR3 contains 13 residues. The CDR3 protein is CASSQTSGETQYF. CDR3 nucleotides: TGCGCCAGCAGCCAGACTAGCGGAGAGACCCAGTACTTC.

In its sample, this clone was seen a few times. The same CDR3 arises from other DNA sequences in this sample as well. The rearrangement links TRBV10-3 to TRBJ1-2; weak D call: TRBD1 (6 bases). This CDR3 region has 13 residues. Germline lookup yields CDR1 ENHRY and CDR2 SYGVKD. Trimming shortened V by 3 bases and J by 4 bases, and 9 bases separated the two germline ends. CDR3 amino acids: CAISETGSYGYTF. The CDR3 bases are TGTGCCATCAGTGAAACAGGGTCCTATGGCTACACCTTC.

J is TRBJ1-5 and V is TRBV4-1; D might be TRBD1 (6 bases). Germline CDR1 reads MGHRA; CDR2 reads YSYEKL. The CDR3 sequence is 16 residues long. V lost 0 bases to trimming and J lost 2 bases, with 11 bases between them. CDR3 coding DNA: TGCGCCAGCAGCCAAGACAGGGCAGGGGGCAATCAGCCCCAGCATTTT. Translating gives CASSQDRAGGNQPQHF.